Below are 12 T cell receptor beta chains sequenced from a single sample in a study of shared clonotypes between healthy human individuals. Only in-frame clones appear in the TCRdb table, and some are missing; sequencing was by immunoSEQ multiplex PCR. The sample has millions of clones; about 95% are singletons. Naive CD8 isolation took CD45RO-negative cells positively selected for CCR7 and excluded terminally differentiated effector memory CD45RA+ cells. The sequencing input was naive CD8+ T cells sorted from blood. These receptors came from a man between 18 and 29 years old in good health.

The chain employs TRBV14 and TRBJ1-2; D perhaps matches TRBD1 (5 bases). Germline loops: CDR1 SGHDN, CDR2 FVKESK. V was shortened by 1 base and J by 3 bases, with 15 bases between the two germline ends. The CDR3 spans 16 residues. DNA of the CDR3: TGTGCCAGCAGCCAAGTTGAGGGGTGGAGGGACTATGGCTACACCTTC. Its protein product is CASSQVEGWRDYGYTF.

The chain carries TRBV10-3 and TRBJ2-5, with 10 positions matching TRBD1. V was clipped by 3 bases and J by 4 bases; unmatched bases: 5. CDR3 length: 15 residues. Germline CDR1 and CDR2: ENHRY and SYGVKD. The CDR3, as DNA: TGTGCCATCAGTGATTGGGACAGGGGAGGAGAGACCCAGTACTTC. Encoded protein: CAISDWDRGGETQYF.

The rearrangement links TRBV6-1 to TRBJ1-3, with a weak D call TRBD1 (5 bases). In germline, CDR1 is MNHNS, CDR2 SASEGT. Trimming cost V 1 base and J 0 bases, with 13 bases left between them. The CDR3 contains 17 residues. For the CDR3, the DNA is TGTGCCAGCAGTGAAGTACCAGGGATTTACTCTGGAAACACCATATATTTT. Encoded protein: CASSEVPGIYSGNTIYF.

The rearrangement links TRBV6-5 to TRBJ2-7; D is possibly TRBD2 (6 bases). The CDR3 runs to 13 residues. Trimming took off 7 bases at V and 2 bases at J, with 12 bases between the two ends. Germline CDR1 is MNHEY and CDR2 is SVGAGI. CDR3 sequence: CASTRGFPYEQYF. Written as DNA, the CDR3 is TGTGCCAGCACCCGGGGGTTTCCCTACGAGCAGTACTTC.

The chain employs TRBV7-9 and TRBJ2-1; TRBD1 might be the D (6 bases). Germline assignment: CDR1 SEHNR and CDR2 FQNEAQ (reference sequence). Trimming removed 3 bases at V and 3 bases at J, with 15 bases between. This CDR3 region has 16 residues. The CDR3 region has the DNA TGTGCCAGCAGCTTGGCATTCGGGACATACTACAATGAGCAGTTCTTC. Its translation: CASSLAFGTYYNEQFF.

This clone was seen more than once but under ten times. The rearrangement links TRBV11-2 to TRBJ1-4; D is perhaps TRBD1 (6 bases). The CDR3 runs to 16 residues. The V end lost 5 bases, the J end lost 7 bases, and 20 bases lay between the germline ends. The germline V gene encodes CDR1 SGHAT and CDR2 FQNNGV. CDR3: CASSTRPTGLGEKLFF. The CDR3 coding sequence is TGTGCCAGCAGCACTCGACCTACAGGGCTAGGTGAAAAACTGTTTTTT.

The rearrangement uses TRBV27 and TRBJ2-1, with 7 bases aligning to TRBD1. J lost 4 bases, V lost 8 bases, and 8 bases had no gene match. The CDR3 length is 14 residues. Germline values: CDR1 MNHEY, CDR2 SMNVEV (reference sequence). The CDR3: CASSPGTEYNEQFF. DNA of the CDR3: TGTGCCAGCTCTCCCGGGACAGAGTACAATGAGCAGTTCTTC.

This clone appeared a single time. The chain uses TRBV28 and TRBJ1-6; D gene ambiguous. Looked up from germline, CDR1 is MDHEN and CDR2 is SYDVKM. This CDR3 is built from 14 residues. With 2 bases removed from V and 3 bases from J, the gap between germline ends came to 5 bases. CDR3 nucleotide sequence: TGTGCCAGCAGTTTACAGATCTATAATTCACCCCTCCACTTT. It yields the protein CASSLQIYNSPLHF.

The V call is TRBV14, the J call TRBJ2-5; D tentatively fits TRBD1 or TRBD2 (6 bases each). Germline V lookup: CDR1 SGHDN, CDR2 FVKESK. Between the trimmed V and J ends, which lost 4 bases and 3 bases, there was a span of 15 bases. The CDR3 has 15 residues. CDR3 sequence (DNA): TGTGCCAGCAGCCCCCCCGGGGGCGGAGAAGAGACCCAGTACTTC. This gives the protein CASSPPGGGEETQYF.

With respect to this clone: The sample holds other DNA sequences that translate to the same CDR3. The CDR3 coding sequence is TGTGCCAGCAGCTTAGCAGGGTCCTACGAGCAGTACTTC. The encoded protein is CASSLAGSYEQYF. The genes are TRBV11-2 and TRBJ2-7; D perhaps matches TRBD1 (5 bases). With 1 base removed from V and 1 base from J, the gap between germline ends came to 5 bases. Germline V lookup: CDR1 SGHAT, CDR2 FQNNGV. The CDR3 sequence is 13 residues long. The variable domain in full, completed from reference TRBV11-2 and TRBJ2-7, reads EAGVAQSPRYKIIEKRQSVAFWCNPISGHATLYWYQQILGQGPKLLIQFQNNGVVDDSQLPKDRFSAERLKGVDSTLKIQPAKLEDSAVYLCASSLAGSYEQYFGPGTRLTVT.

There are a few counts of this clone. The V call is TRBV2, the J call TRBJ1-2; tentatively, D is TRBD1 (6 bases). CDR1 is SNHLY, CDR2 FYNNEI, per germline. The length of the CDR3 is 14 residues. Trimming shortened V by 5 bases and J by 6 bases, and 16 bases separated the two germline ends. DNA for the CDR3: TGTGCCAGCAGTTGGGGACATAGGCCGGATGGCTACACCTTC. This encodes CASSWGHRPDGYTF.

For this clone: The sample holds other DNA sequences that translate to the same CDR3. This chain uses TRBV9 with TRBJ2-5; the D gene is possibly TRBD2 (6 bases). The CDR3 is 14 amino acids. V lost 0 bases, J lost 5 bases, and 11 bases lay in between. Per the germline V gene, CDR1 is SGDLS and CDR2 is YYNGEE. Written as DNA, the CDR3 is TGTGCCAGCAGCGTAGAGGGAGGCGGGGAGACCCAGTACTTC. Encoded protein: CASSVEGGGETQYF.